This is a list of T cell receptor beta chains from one sample in a study of blood T cell repertoires in COVID-19. TCRdb's table, derived via immunoSEQ multiplex PCR, lists solely in-frame clones and lacks some. The sample records 110,000 or so clones, 70% to 90% being singletons. Sequenced input: peripheral blood. These TCRs come from a man aged 35 to 55 with acute or convalescent COVID-19. Each CDR3 is given with its conserved first and last residue. A D gene is named only where the DNA matches it firmly. Clone size is given for some rows only: seen once, a few or many times, or a class if the clone is expanded.

TRBJ1-2 - - TRBV19 14 CASTRDTGGYGYTF TGTGCCAGTACCCGGGACACTGGGGGCTATGGCTACACCTTC
TRBJ2-5 - - TRBV30 14 CAWSVKGGGETQYF TGTGCCTGGAGTGTAAAGGGAGGGGGGGAGACCCAGTACTTC
TRBJ2-1 - - TRBV6-5 14 CASSYSDRYNEQFF TGTGCCAGCAGTTACTCGGACAGATACAATGAGCAGTTCTTC
TRBJ1-3 - - TRBV7-9 15 CASSPRVEAGNTIYF TGTGCCAGCAGCCCGCGGGTCGAAGCTGGAAACACCATATATTTT
TRBJ1-6 many - TRBV2 14 CASSVYGYNSPLHF TGTGCCAGCAGTGTATACGGGTATAATTCACCCCTCCACTTT
TRBJ2-7 - TRBD2 TRBV4-2 18 CASSQDRGTRQSVYEQYF TGTGCCAGCAGCCAAGATCGCGGGACTAGGCAATCTGTTTACGAGCAGTACTTC
TRBJ2-2 once - TRBV27 12 CASSLRGRELFF TGTGCCAGCAGTTTAAGGGGCAGGGAGCTGTTTTTT
TRBJ1-2 - - TRBV7-2 15 CASTPWGLVNYGYTF TGTGCCAGCACCCCATGGGGGCTTGTTAACTATGGCTACACCTTC
TRBJ2-2 - - TRBV12-3/TRBV12-4 12 CASSRLPGELFF TGTGCCAGCAGTCGACTACCCGGGGAGCTGTTTTTT
TRBJ1-5 medium-sized - TRBV6-2/TRBV6-3 14 CASSSGGENQPQHF TGTGCCAGCAGTTCAGGAGGGGAGAATCAGCCCCAGCATTTT
TRBJ1-2 - TRBD1 TRBV7-3 13 CASSVDRGQGYTF TGTGCCAGCAGCGTGGACAGGGGGCAAGGCTACACCTTC
TRBJ1-2 few - TRBV7-9 15 CASSSSQGWNYGYTF TGTGCCAGCAGCTCCTCACAGGGTTGGAACTATGGCTACACCTTC
TRBJ2-1 - TRBD2 TRBV27 15 CASTFGLAGYNEQFF TGTGCCAGCACCTTCGGACTAGCGGGTTACAATGAGCAGTTCTTC
TRBJ2-7 - TRBD2 TRBV7-6 15 CASSLDPSGKYEQYF TGTGCCAGCAGCTTAGATCCTAGCGGGAAGTACGAGCAGTACTTC
TRBJ1-6 - - TRBV27 13 CATAGGGNSPLHF TGTGCCACCGCGGGGGGAGGTAATTCACCCCTCCACTTT
TRBJ1-1 - - TRBV19 13 CASSIPPGVTAFF TGTGCCAGTAGTATACCCCCAGGGGTTACGGCTTTCTTT
TRBJ1-3 - - TRBV3-1/TRBV3-2 17 CASRQSEYGGAGNTIYF TGTGCCAGCAGGCAATCGGAATACGGAGGGGCTGGAAACACCATATATTTT
TRBJ2-1 - TRBD1 TRBV19 16 CATPATGTGAQNEQFF TGTGCCACGCCTGCAACAGGGACAGGGGCCCAAAATGAGCAGTTCTTC
TRBJ2-2 - - TRBV7-2 16 CASSLAGRAAPGELFF TGTGCCAGCAGCTTAGCCGGCAGGGCCGCCCCCGGGGAGCTGTTTTTT
TRBJ2-1 - TRBD2 TRBV7-6 17 CASSLATSLSVYNEQFF TGTGCCAGCAGCCTAGCGACTAGCCTCTCGGTCTACAATGAGCAGTTCTTC
TRBJ1-3 - - TRBV19 14 CASSIGSSGNTIYF TGTGCCAGTAGTATCGGGAGCTCTGGAAACACCATATATTTT
TRBJ2-2 - - TRBV9 17 CASSAPSGSTFTGELFF TGTGCCAGCAGCGCCCCTTCGGGTAGCACTTTTACCGGGGAGCTGTTTTTT
TRBJ2-7 - TRBD2 TRBV6-1 15 CASSEDGGGVYEQYF TGTGCCAGCAGTGAAGATGGCGGGGGGGTATACGAGCAGTACTTC
TRBJ1-2 - - TRBV27 15 CASSLSGQQNYGYTF TGTGCCAGCAGTTTATCCGGACAACAAAACTATGGCTACACCTTC
TRBJ2-3 once TRBD1 TRBV29-1 13 CSVFQGGTDTQYF TGCAGCGTCTTTCAGGGGGGCACAGATACGCAGTATTTT
TRBJ2-7 - TRBD1 TRBV15 15 CATSRDQGASSEQYF TGTGCCACCAGCAGAGATCAGGGGGCCTCGAGCGAGCAGTACTTC
TRBJ2-7 - - TRBV14 15 CASSQPRQETYEQYF TGTGCCAGCAGCCAGCCGCGACAGGAGACCTACGAGCAGTACTTC
TRBJ1-3 - - TRBV6-5 13 CASKSVVGNTIYF TGTGCCAGCAAATCCGTTGTCGGGAACACCATATATTTT
TRBJ2-7 - TRBD2 TRBV11-2 16 CASSPRWEAGGSEQYF TGTGCCAGCAGCCCCAGGTGGGAAGCGGGGGGAAGCGAGCAGTACTTC
TRBJ1-6 - - TRBV5-6 15 CASSSLQWNNSPLHF TGTGCCAGCAGCTCCCTACAGTGGAATAATTCACCCCTCCACTTT
TRBJ2-2 - - TRBV5-6 13 CASSLAGNGELFF TGTGCCAGCAGCTTGGCAGGGAACGGGGAGCTGTTTTTT
TRBJ2-3 - - TRBV5-4 13 CASSRTDTDTQYF TGTGCCAGCAGCCGCACAGACACAGATACGCAGTATTTT
TRBJ2-7 - - TRBV10-2 11 CASSDVYEQYF TGCGCCAGCAGTGACGTCTACGAGCAGTACTTC